This T cell receptor beta chain was retrieved from a study of blood T cell repertoires in COVID-19 (TCRdb year 2020). For the wider study: Samples from collaborators originated in the United States, Italy and Spain and spanned both the acute and convalescent phases of COVID-19. The material from the prospective study consisted of cDNA or gDNA derived from T cells, B-cell-depleted T cells, or PBMCs. Deeply sampled blood TCRbeta repertoires from subjects exposed to, actively infected with, or recovered from COVID-19 were included in the dataset. The repertoires were made available in a free public database intended to serve as a resource for research on the immune response to SARS-CoV-2. Samples were obtained from the ongoing ImmuneRACE study (first 160 participants) and from 1,254 subjects provided by 6 global collaborators. A de-identified subject ID, COVID-19 status, age in years and sex were almost always included in the sample metadata. HLA class I and class II types, where available, came from metadata supplied by the sample provider rather than from assay-based typing. Beyond this particular receptor, the publication reports: The quantity of clinical and demographic metadata differed by source and by participant and was supplied without curation.

V and J are truncated by 2 bases and 7 bases respectively, leaving an intervening sequence of 8 bases. Its CDR3 holds 12 amino acids, cysteine through phenylalanine. Only the CDR3 region is kept as DNA, spanning 36 bases read in frame from base 1. Collaborating institutions collected whole blood in K2EDTA tubes following their own protocols. Collaborator samples were shipped for TCRbeta analysis as frozen whole blood, isolated PBMCs, or DNA extracted from either sample type. Regarding this clone: This clone's antigen is unknown. Within one base of it there is no much larger clone, and no base qualities were kept.

The immunoSEQ Assay, a bias-controlled multiplex PCR, was used to amplify TCRbeta CDR3 regions from genomic DNA. The authors' pipeline ran thus. Nucleated cell counts per sample were estimated from amplification of reference gene primers within the assay. To quantify the absolute abundance of each unique TCRbeta CDR3 rearrangement, sequence reads were collapsed and filtered. For each sample, productive Simpson clonality was calculated as the square root of Simpson's diversity index across productive rearrangements. TCRdb retrieved this table from immuneACCESS and kept in-frame rearrangements only. Not all clones are present; in checked studies, unresolved V genes account for under half, and no reason is known for the remainder. D and trimming come from the DNA, and the V and J calls and clone size come from that table. In all, the sample holds about 250,000 clones, and around 80% of those were seen once. In total, the top ten clones hold 5.7% of the sample.

The origin of this receptor is a man of 80 years or more with acute or convalescent COVID-19. The rearrangement combines TRBV12-3 or TRBV12-4 with TRBJ2-5; the D gene is not confidently resolved. Sequencing used peripheral blood. The CDR3 here reads CASSLTSGTQYF. Read as DNA, the sequence is TGTGCCAGCAGTTTAACGAGTGGGACCCAGTACTTC.